This T cell receptor (beta chain) was identified during a study of T cell responses to AZD1222 COVID-19 vaccine. Broader study findings: Reportedly, nearly half the spike-specific TCRs target unmutated variant regions. The study sampled repertoires only after the peak T cell response.

Clones were read by immunoSEQ multiplex PCR, and TCRdb kept only the in-frame ones, dropping some. This sample carries 70,000 or so clones, about 80% of them seen once, and the ten largest clones take roughly 6%. Germline assignment: CDR1 MDHEN and CDR2 SYDVKM. CDR3 size: 15 residues. The V gene lost 6 bases and the J gene lost 5 bases, with 19 bases spanning the gap. As regards this clone: Its cognate antigen is unknown.

Sequencing used peripheral blood, obtained 28 days after the second AZD1222 dose. The sequence was collected from an adult who received the AZD1222 COVID-19 vaccine. The rearrangement links TRBV28 to TRBJ1-2; perhaps TRBD1 as D (5 bases). The CDR3 sequence is CASRQGNRPTYGYTF. For the CDR3, the DNA is TGTGCCAGCAGACAAGGTAACAGGCCAACTTATGGCTACACCTTC.